This TCR beta chain was sequenced for a study of graft-versus-host responses after intestinal transplantation. Data came from immunoSEQ multiplex PCR; TCRdb stores just in-frame clones and leaves some out. Here the sample spans around 26,000 clones, approximately 95% being singletons. CDR1 and CDR2 from the germline V gene are ENHRY and SYGVKD. The V end lost 0 bases, the J end lost 9 bases, and 6 bases lay between the germline ends. This CDR3 region has 12 residues. The source was PBMCs, collected 156 days after intestinal transplant. This chain joins TRBV10-3 and TRBJ2-1; no reliable D call. The source is a human patient who received an intestinal transplant, so some T cells may come from the graft donor. The CDR3 loop is CAISESKAEQFF. For the CDR3, the DNA is TGTGCCATCAGTGAGTCAAAGGCTGAGCAGTTCTTC.